The 24 T cell receptor beta chains below come from one sample, sequenced in a study of cytomegalovirus exposure and HLA in healthy donors. The PCR made use of 60 Vbeta and 13 Jbeta primers. Generated by immunoSEQ multiplex PCR, the TCRdb table keeps only in-frame clones and is missing some. The sample consists of 150,000 to 200,000 clones, around 73% of them appearing once. The sequencing input was PBMCs. The receptors derive from a male donor in good health and CMV-seronegative.

CDR3 region: CASSLRTGSNYGYTF. DNA of the CDR3: TGTGCCAGCAGTCTACGGACAGGGTCTAACTATGGCTACACCTTC. The chain couples TRBV7-2 to TRBJ1-2; 8 bases fit TRBD1. The V and J ends lost 6 bases and 0 bases, in that order; junction bases with no gene match: 6. This CDR3 contains 15 residues. Germline assignment: CDR1 SGHTA and CDR2 FQGNSA.

The chain links TRBV15 to TRBJ2-1; 9 nucleotides match TRBD2. V was pared by 1 base and J by 2 bases, with 3 bases of the junction left unmatched. CDR3 length: 16 residues. Germline assignment: CDR1 LNHNV and CDR2 YYDKDF (reference sequence). CDR3 DNA sequence: TGTGCCACCAGCAGAGGGCGGGAGGGACCCTACAATGAGCAGTTCTTC. This translates into CATSRGREGPYNEQFF. The variable domain in full, with the rest retrieved from reference TRBV15 and TRBJ2-1, is DAMVIQNPRYQVTQFGKPVTLSCSQTLNHNVMYWYQQKSSQAPKLLFHYYDKDFNNEADTPDNFQSRRPNTSFCFLDIRSPGLGDTAMYLCATSRGREGPYNEQFFGPGTRLTVL.

J is TRBJ2-1 and V is TRBV7-6; D is possibly TRBD2 (6 bases). CDR3 length: 13 residues. V was trimmed by 10 bases and J by 3 bases, leaving 13 bases between them. The germline V gene encodes CDR1 SGHVS and CDR2 FNYEAQ. The CDR3, as DNA: TGTGCCACGACGGGGGTAGGCTACAATGAGCAGTTCTTC. Amino acids: CATTGVGYNEQFF.

The rearrangement links TRBV6-5 to TRBJ1-2, with 9 bases lining up with TRBD1. Germline CDR1 and CDR2: MNHEY and SVGAGI. The J segment lost 5 bases and the V segment lost 4 bases, leaving 5 bases of the junction unmatched. This CDR3 is 14 amino acids long. Here the CDR3 DNA reads TGTGCCAGCAGTTCAACAGGGGGCGGGTATGGCTACACCTTC. Translated, it gives CASSSTGGGYGYTF.

The V call is TRBV7-8, the J call TRBJ2-2; 7 bases map to TRBD2. V lost 5 bases, J lost 7 bases, and 4 bases stayed unmatched. The germline V gene has CDR1 SGHVS and CDR2 FQNEAQ. This CDR3 has 13 amino acids. CDR3 sequence: CASSPVAGGELFF. In DNA, the CDR3 is TGTGCCAGCAGCCCAGTAGCGGGCGGGGAGCTGTTTTTT.

V is TRBV7-9 and J is TRBJ2-7, with D perhaps TRBD2 (6 bases). This CDR3 is 15 amino acids long. Trimming removed 1 base at V and 5 bases at J, with 15 bases between. Looked up from germline, CDR1 is SEHNR and CDR2 is FQNEAQ (reference sequence). The CDR3 reads CASSLVTGGDHEQYF. The CDR3 region has the DNA TGTGCCAGCAGCTTAGTTACAGGAGGGGACCACGAGCAGTACTTC.

The rearrangement uses TRBV11-3 and TRBJ2-1; TRBD2 might be the D (5 bases). This CDR3 spans 12 amino acids. V was pared by 5 bases and J by 6 bases, with 8 bases between. CDR1 SGHNT and CDR2 YENEEA come from the germline V gene. CDR3 nucleotide sequence: TGTGCCAGCAGCAGGACTTCCAATGAGCAGTTCTTC. Amino acid sequence: CASSRTSNEQFF.

V usage is TRBV30 and J usage is TRBJ2-7; tentatively, D is TRBD1 (5 bases). CDR1 and CDR2 (germline): GTSNPN, SVGIG (reference sequence). V gave up 1 base and J gave up 5 bases, with 12 bases separating them. CDR3 size: 13 residues. The DNA of the CDR3 is TGTGCCTGGAGTGGGGGCAGGATAAACGAGCAGTACTTC. Translated: CAWSGGRINEQYF.

J is TRBJ2-7 and V is TRBV6-5; the D gene is possibly TRBD1 (5 bases). Germline CDR1 and CDR2: MNHEY and SVGAGI. This CDR3 spans 15 amino acids. With 4 bases removed from V and 0 bases from J, the gap between germline ends came to 13 bases. This CDR3 is CASSSPDRGSYEQYF. The CDR3, as DNA: TGTGCCAGCAGTTCTCCAGACAGAGGCTCCTACGAGCAGTACTTC.

This clone was counted a single time. This chain connects TRBV28 to TRBJ2-1; possible D gene TRBD2, 6 bases. This CDR3 is 14 amino acids long. Trimming took off 9 bases at V and 9 bases at J, with 21 bases between the two ends. Germline-derived CDR1 and CDR2 are MDHEN and SYDVKM. CDR3 DNA: TGTGCCAGTACCTCGGGAGAAGGTCGTGTTGAGCAGTTCTTC. It codes for CASTSGEGRVEQFF.

V is TRBV28 and J is TRBJ1-3, with D tentatively TRBD1 (5 bases). This CDR3 region has 15 residues. Between the trimmed V and J ends, which lost 10 bases and 1 base, there was a span of 17 bases. The germline gives CDR1 MDHEN, CDR2 SYDVKM. Written as DNA, the CDR3 is TGTGCCACAGGCGGGGGAAAAGGATCTGGAAACACCATATATTTT. Protein: CATGGGKGSGNTIYF.

V gene TRBV4-3 combines with J gene TRBJ2-4; D may be TRBD2 (6 bases). The CDR3 covers 16 residues. CDR1 LGHNA and CDR2 YSLEER come from the germline V gene. With 0 bases removed from V and 7 bases from J, the gap between germline ends came to 16 bases. The CDR3 DNA is TGCGCCAGCAGCCAAGATCCGGGGGTGGGGTGGAACATTCAGTACTTC. Its protein is CASSQDPGVGWNIQYF.

This chain joins TRBV18 and TRBJ1-3; 9 bases align to TRBD1. This CDR3 has 15 amino acids. Germline V lookup: CDR1 KGHSH, CDR2 LQKENI. Trimming cost V 5 bases and J 4 bases; bases outside gene matches: 6. CDR3: CASSSGTGIGNTIYF. The CDR3, as DNA: TGTGCCAGCTCATCCGGGACAGGGATCGGAAACACCATATATTTT. The full variable domain, in which reference TRBV18 and TRBJ1-3 provide the parts outside the CDR3, is NAGVMQNPRHLVRRRGQEARLRCSPMKGHSHVYWYRQLPEEGLKFMVYLQKENIIDESGMPKERFSAEFPKEGPSILRIQQVVRGDSAAYFCASSSGTGIGNTIYFGEGSWLTVV.

The chain uses TRBV7-2 and TRBJ2-5, with 7 nucleotides matching TRBD1. The CDR3 covers 14 residues. Germline loops: CDR1 SGHTA, CDR2 FQGNSA. J lost 6 bases, V lost 4 bases, and 8 bases had no gene match. The CDR3 DNA is TGTGCCAGCAGCTCTCGGGACAGTTTAAAGACCCAGTACTTC. Its translation is CASSSRDSLKTQYF.

This chain joins TRBV6-5 and TRBJ1-5, with D uncertain. V was shortened by 6 bases and J by 0 bases, with 12 bases between the two germline ends. Germline V gene data show CDR1 as MNHEY and CDR2 as SVGAGI. This CDR3 is built from 15 residues. In DNA, the CDR3 is TGTGCCAGCAGGGACGGCGGGTATAGCAATCAGCCCCAGCATTTT. Its protein is CASRDGGYSNQPQHF.

The rearrangement uses TRBV28 and TRBJ2-5, with TRBD1 matching 10 bases. Per germline, CDR1 MDHEN and CDR2 SYDVKM. This CDR3 comprises 15 residues. The trim removed 4 bases at V and 4 bases at J, leaving 6 bases unmatched. The CDR3 here is CASSSPTGGAETQYF. As DNA, the CDR3 is TGTGCCAGCAGTTCCCCGACAGGGGGCGCAGAGACCCAGTACTTC.

The chain combines TRBV5-4 with TRBJ2-1, with TRBD2 matching 11 bases. V dropped 5 bases and J dropped 5; count of bases not matched to a gene: 6. Germline V lookup: CDR1 SGHNT, CDR2 YYREEE (reference sequence). The CDR3 runs to 15 residues. The CDR3 sequence: CASRAGTSGNNEQFF. The CDR3 DNA sequence: TGTGCCAGCAGAGCCGGGACTAGCGGAAACAATGAGCAGTTCTTC.

The chain employs TRBV13 and TRBJ2-3, with a possible D match to TRBD2 (7 bases). Trimming removed 5 bases at V and 0 bases at J, with 12 bases between. This CDR3 region has 15 residues. Germline values: CDR1 PRHDT, CDR2 FYEKMQ (reference sequence). Here the CDR3 DNA reads TGTGCCAGCAGCCGCGGGGGCAGAAGCACAGATACGCAGTATTTT. As protein: CASSRGGRSTDTQYF.

The V call is TRBV6-6, the J call TRBJ2-7; perhaps TRBD1 as D (6 bases). This CDR3 has 15 amino acids. With 2 bases removed from V and 2 bases from J, the gap between germline ends came to 13 bases. Germline CDR1 reads MNHNY; CDR2 reads SVGAGI (reference sequence). The DNA of the CDR3 is TGTGCCAGCAGTTACCCCATAGGGACACCCTACGAGCAGTACTTC. Its translation is CASSYPIGTPYEQYF.

The gene calls are TRBV7-2 and TRBJ1-3; 8 bases agree with TRBD1. Germline trimming cut 7 bases from V and 3 bases from J; bases unmatched to any gene: 8. This CDR3 has 15 amino acids. Germline CDR1 and CDR2: SGHTA and FQGNSA. CDR3: CASTLVGTGGNTIYF. The CDR3 DNA reads TGTGCCAGCACCCTAGTCGGGACAGGTGGAAACACCATATATTTT. The full variable domain, rest sourced from reference TRBV7-2 and TRBJ1-3, is GAGVSQSPSNKVTEKGKDVELRCDPISGHTALYWYRQSLGQGLEFLIYFQGNSAPDKSGLPSDRFSAERTGGSVSTLTIQRTQQEDSAVYLCASTLVGTGGNTIYFGEGSWLTVV.

V and J are TRBV5-5 and TRBJ2-7; 11 bases are shared with TRBD1. From germline, CDR1 is SGHKS and CDR2 YYEKEE (reference sequence). Unmatched junction bases numbered 4, after V lost 5 bases and J lost 0 bases. There are 15 residues in the CDR3. The CDR3 DNA reads TGTGCCAGCAGAAGGACAGGGGGCTTCTCCTACGAGCAGTACTTC. This translates into CASRRTGGFSYEQYF.

This clone came up a few times. The V and J genes are TRBV13 and TRBJ1-1, with 9 bases lining up with TRBD1. With 8 bases clipped from V and 5 bases from J, the junction kept 3 bases outside the gene matches. The CDR3 length is 12 residues. CDR1 and CDR2 from the germline V gene are PRHDT and FYEKMQ (reference sequence). The CDR3 loop reads CASGDRVTEAFF. DNA for the CDR3: TGTGCCAGCGGGGACAGGGTAACTGAAGCTTTCTTT.

V usage is TRBV18 and J usage is TRBJ1-6; TRBD1 agrees at 7 bases. V lost 4 bases to trimming and J lost 10 bases; unmatched junction nucleotides: 7. CDR1 is KGHSH and CDR2 is LQKENI in the germline V gene. The CDR3 length is 14 residues. CDR3 coding DNA: TGTGCCAGCTCACGGGGGACAGTTGGCTCACCCCTCCACTTT. This translates into CASSRGTVGSPLHF.

V usage is TRBV29-1 and J usage is TRBJ1-4, with D possibly being TRBD1 (5 bases). This CDR3 is built from 12 residues. Trimming took 7 bases from V and 4 from J, leaving 10 bases between them. Germline CDR1 SQVTM, CDR2 ANQGSEA. CDR3 sequence reads: CSGTSYNEKLFF. As DNA, the CDR3 is TGCAGCGGGACAAGTTATAATGAAAAACTGTTTTTT.